This T cell receptor (beta chain) originates from a study of T cell responses to AZD1222 COVID-19 vaccine. The length of the CDR3 is 13 residues. The germline CDR1 and CDR2 sequences are ENHRY and SYGVKD. V dropped 2 bases and J dropped 9 bases, with 11 bases sitting between them. Findings and caveats of the study: There were mostly white British donors and more females than males, and clonal diversity was possibly underestimated. No repertoire was sampled before or during the peak T cell response, only after it. Regions 160-218 and 743-854 held dominance among vaccine-associated CD4 TCRs, which spanned spike.

As to this clone: Its antigen is as yet unknown.

Sequenced by immunoSEQ multiplex PCR; TCRdb stores in-frame clones only, minus some. The table includes 60,000 to 85,000 clones, around 86% detected once. V is TRBV10-3 and J is TRBJ1-5, with a possible D match to TRBD1 (5 bases). The sample was peripheral blood, taken 28 days after the second AZD1222 dose. The TCR sequence derives from an adult who received the AZD1222 COVID-19 vaccine. CDR3 residues: CAISEAGMLPQHF. The CDR3 DNA reads as TGTGCCATCAGTGAGGCAGGGATGTTGCCCCAGCATTTT.